The present entry profiles one T cell receptor beta chain with its context. In the original processing: Reference gene primer amplification gave estimated nucleated cell counts. TCRdb's table, derived via immunoSEQ multiplex PCR, lists solely in-frame clones and lacks some. The V and J calls and clone size are taken from that table; D and trimming were inferred from the DNA. The top ten clones hold more than 7.5% of a sample with roughly 270,000 clones, nearly 90% of them seen once. This specimen belongs to a study of blood T cell repertoires in COVID-19. The wider study: COVID-19 samples from acute and convalescent phases originated in the United States, Italy and Spain. From T cells, B-cell-depleted T cells, or PBMCs came the material, which was cDNA or gDNA.

The sample was peripheral blood. The clonotype comes from a man in his late teens or twenties with active or convalescent COVID-19.

The CDR3 sequence: CSVEVVLDTQYF. Here the CDR3 DNA reads TGCAGCGTTGAGGTAGTCCTAGATACGCAGTATTTT. The chain is built from TRBV29-1 and TRBJ2-3; no definite D call. The germline CDR1 and CDR2 sequences are SQVTM and ANQGSEA. The CDR3 runs to 12 residues. V lost 3 bases, J lost 5 bases, and 9 bases lay in between.